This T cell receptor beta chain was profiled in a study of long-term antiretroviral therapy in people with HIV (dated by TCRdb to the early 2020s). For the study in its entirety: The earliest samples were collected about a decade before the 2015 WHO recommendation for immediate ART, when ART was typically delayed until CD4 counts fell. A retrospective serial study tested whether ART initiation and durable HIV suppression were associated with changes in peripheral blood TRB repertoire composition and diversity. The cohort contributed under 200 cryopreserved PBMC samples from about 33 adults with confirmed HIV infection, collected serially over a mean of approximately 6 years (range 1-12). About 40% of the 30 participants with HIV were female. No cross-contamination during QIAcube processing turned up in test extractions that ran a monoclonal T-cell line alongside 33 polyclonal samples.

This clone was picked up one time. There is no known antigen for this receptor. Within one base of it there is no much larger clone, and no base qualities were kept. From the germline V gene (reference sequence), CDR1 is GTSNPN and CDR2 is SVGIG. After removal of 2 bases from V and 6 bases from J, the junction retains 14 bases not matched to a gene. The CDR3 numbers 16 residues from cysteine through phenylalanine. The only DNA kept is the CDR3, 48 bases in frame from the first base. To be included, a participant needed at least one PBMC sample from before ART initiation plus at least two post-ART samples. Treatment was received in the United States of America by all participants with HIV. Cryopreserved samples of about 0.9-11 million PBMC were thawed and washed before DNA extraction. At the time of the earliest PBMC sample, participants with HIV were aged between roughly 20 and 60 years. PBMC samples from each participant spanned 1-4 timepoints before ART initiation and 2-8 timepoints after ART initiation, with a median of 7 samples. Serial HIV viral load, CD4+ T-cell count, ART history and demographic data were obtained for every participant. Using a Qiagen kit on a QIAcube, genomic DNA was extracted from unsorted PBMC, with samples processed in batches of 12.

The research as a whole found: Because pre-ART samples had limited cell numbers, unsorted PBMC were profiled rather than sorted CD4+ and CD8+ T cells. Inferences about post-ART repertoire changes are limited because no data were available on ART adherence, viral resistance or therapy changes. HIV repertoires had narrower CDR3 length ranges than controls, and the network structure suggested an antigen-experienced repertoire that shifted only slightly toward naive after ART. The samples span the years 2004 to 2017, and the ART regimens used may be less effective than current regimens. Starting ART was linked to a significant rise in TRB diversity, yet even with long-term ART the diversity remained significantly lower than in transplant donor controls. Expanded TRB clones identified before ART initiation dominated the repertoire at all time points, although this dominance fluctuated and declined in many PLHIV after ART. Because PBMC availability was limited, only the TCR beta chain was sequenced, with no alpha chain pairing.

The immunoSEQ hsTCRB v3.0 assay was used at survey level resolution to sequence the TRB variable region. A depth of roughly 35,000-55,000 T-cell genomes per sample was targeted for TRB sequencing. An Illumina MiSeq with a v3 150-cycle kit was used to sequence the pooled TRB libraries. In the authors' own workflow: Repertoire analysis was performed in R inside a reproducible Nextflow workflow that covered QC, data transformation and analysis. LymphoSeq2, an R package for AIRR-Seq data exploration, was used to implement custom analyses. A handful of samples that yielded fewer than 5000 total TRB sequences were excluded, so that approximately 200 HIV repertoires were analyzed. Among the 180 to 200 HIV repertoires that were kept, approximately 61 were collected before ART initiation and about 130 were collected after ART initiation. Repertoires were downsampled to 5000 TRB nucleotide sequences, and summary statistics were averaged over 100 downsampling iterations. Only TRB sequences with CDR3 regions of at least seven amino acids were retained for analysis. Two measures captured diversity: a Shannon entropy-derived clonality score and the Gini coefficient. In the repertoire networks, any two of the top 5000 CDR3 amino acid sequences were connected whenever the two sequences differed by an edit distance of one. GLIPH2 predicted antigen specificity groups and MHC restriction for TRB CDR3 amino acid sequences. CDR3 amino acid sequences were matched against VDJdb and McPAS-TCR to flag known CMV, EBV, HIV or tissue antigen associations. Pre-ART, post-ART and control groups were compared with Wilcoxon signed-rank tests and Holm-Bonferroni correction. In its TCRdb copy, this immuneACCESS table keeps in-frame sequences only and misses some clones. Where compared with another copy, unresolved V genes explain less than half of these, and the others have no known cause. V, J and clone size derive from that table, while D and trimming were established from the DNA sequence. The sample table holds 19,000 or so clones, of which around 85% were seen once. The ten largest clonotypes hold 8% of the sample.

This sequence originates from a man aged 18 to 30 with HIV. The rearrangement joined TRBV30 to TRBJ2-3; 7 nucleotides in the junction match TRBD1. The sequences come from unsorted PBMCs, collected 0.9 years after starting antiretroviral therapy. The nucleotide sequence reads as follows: TGTGCCTGGAGTCCTACCACGGCAGGGGGTAGGGATACGCAGTATTTT. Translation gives CAWSPTTAGGRDTQYF.